The 29 T cell receptor beta chains presented below share a single source sample, sequenced in a study of OX40 agonist ivuxolimab in advanced cancers. TCRdb's table, derived via immunoSEQ multiplex PCR, lists solely in-frame clones and lacks some. The data show more than 70,000 clones, roughly nine tenths seen once. The sample consisted of CD4+ or CD8+ T cells sorted from blood, taken in a trial of the OX40 agonist ivuxolimab. The receptors come from an adult with an advanced solid tumor such as melanoma, head and neck, liver or kidney cancer.

V and J are TRBV10-3 and TRBJ1-1; D gene ambiguous. The CDR3 has 14 amino acids. Looked up from germline, CDR1 is ENHRY and CDR2 is SYGVKD. Trimming cost V 2 bases and J 0 bases, with 7 bases left between them. The CDR3 sequence is CAISEGDLNTEAFF. CDR3 DNA: TGTGCCATCAGTGAGGGGGATTTGAACACTGAAGCTTTCTTT.

The rearrangement links TRBV28 to TRBJ2-1; TRBD1 aligns across 9 bases. J gave up 12 bases and V 10 bases, and 19 bases lay outside the gene matches. This CDR3 has 15 amino acids. CDR1 and CDR2 from the germline V gene are MDHEN and SYDVKM. CDR3 residues: CATLRRDRVHQGQFF. CDR3 bases: TGTGCCACCCTTCGCCGGGACAGGGTCCATCAAGGGCAGTTCTTC.

This sequence joins TRBV27 and TRBJ1-2; 8 bases line up with TRBD1. The CDR3 contains 16 residues. The germline CDR1 and CDR2 sequences are MNHEY and SMNVEV (reference sequence). V gave up 4 bases and J gave up 6 bases; unmatched junction bases: 13. CDR3 bases: TGTGCCAGCAGTTCCCCTCGGACAGGGTTAATCGATGGCTACACCTTC. Protein: CASSSPRTGLIDGYTF.

This chain connects TRBV6-6 to TRBJ2-3; D is uncertain. V gave up 6 bases and J gave up 10 bases, with 17 bases separating them. Germline V gene lookup returns CDR1 MNHNY and CDR2 SVGAGI (reference sequence). This CDR3 contains 13 residues. The CDR3 reads CASSSPLGVAQYF. The CDR3 DNA reads as TGTGCCAGCAGCTCTCCTCTAGGCGTGGCGCAGTATTTT.

This chain uses TRBV10-3 with TRBJ2-5; D is possibly TRBD1 (7 bases). This CDR3 has 13 amino acids. The V end was cut by 7 bases, the J end by 7 bases, with 16 bases between. Per germline, CDR1 ENHRY and CDR2 SYGVKD. For the CDR3, the DNA is TGTGCCATCACTCCAGGGGGGTCCCGGACCCAGTACTTC. This encodes CAITPGGSRTQYF.

This clone was seen only once. The chain combines TRBV20-1 with TRBJ2-5; D ambiguous. This CDR3 has 10 amino acids. Trimming removed 4 bases at V and 5 bases at J, with 5 bases between. CDR1 is DFQATT and CDR2 is SNEGSKA in the germline V gene (reference sequence). The CDR3 protein is CSATRETQYF. The CDR3 DNA is TGCAGTGCTACGAGGGAGACCCAGTACTTC.

The table lists this clone with a count of one. The chain employs TRBV6-5 and TRBJ2-7, with 7 bases aligning to TRBD1. V dropped 6 bases and J dropped 0; count of bases not matched to a gene: 2. Germline V gene sequence: CDR1 MNHEY, CDR2 SVGAGI. The CDR3 contains 13 residues. This CDR3 reads CASRRQGSYEQYF. CDR3 DNA sequence: TGTGCCAGCAGGCGACAGGGCTCCTACGAGCAGTACTTC.

The chain joins TRBV27 to TRBJ1-5; no clear D. CDR3 length: 13 amino acids. CDR1 is MNHEY, CDR2 SMNVEV, per germline (reference sequence). Between the trimmed V and J ends, which lost 6 bases and 7 bases, there was a span of 13 bases. The CDR3 is CASREGTGQPQHF. The CDR3 nucleotides are TGTGCCAGCAGGGAGGGAACCGGGCAGCCCCAGCATTTT.

The chain carries TRBV2 and TRBJ2-5, with 9 bases fitting TRBD1. CDR1 and CDR2 from the germline V gene are SNHLY and FYNNEI. Germline trimming cut 8 bases from V and 5 bases from J; bases unmatched to any gene: 9. The CDR3 totals 14 residues. The chain's CDR3 is CASGRQGVRETQYF. The CDR3 DNA sequence: TGTGCCAGCGGGCGACAGGGGGTGCGGGAGACCCAGTACTTC.

The chain uses TRBV5-1 and TRBJ2-7; TRBD1 matches at 7 bases. The ends lost 4 bases at V and 3 bases at J; junction bases unmatched: 7. The CDR3 totals 14 residues. The germline V gene encodes CDR1 SGHRS and CDR2 YFSETQ. The CDR3 nucleotides are TGCGCCAGCAGCCCTGGACAGGAGAACTACGAGCAGTACTTC. Amino acids: CASSPGQENYEQYF. The entire variable domain, with the rest obtained from reference TRBV5-1 and TRBJ2-7, is as follows: KAGVTQTPRYLIKTRGQQVTLSCSPISGHRSVSWYQQTPGQGLQFLFEYFSETQRNKGNFPGRFSGRQFSNSRSEMNVSTLELGDSALYLCASSPGQENYEQYFGPGTRLTVT.

The V call is TRBV5-8, the J call TRBJ1-2; D call uncertain. Germline CDR1 is SGHTS and CDR2 is YDEGEE. The CDR3 loop spans 13 amino acids. V lost 6 bases, J lost 6 bases, and 15 bases lay in between. CDR3 amino acids: CASMLQTLHGYTF. The CDR3 DNA follows: TGTGCCAGCATGCTCCAGACCCTCCATGGCTACACCTTC.

The J gene is TRBJ1-2, the V gene TRBV6-6; TRBD1 is a possible D gene (5 bases). Trimming stripped 8 bases from V and 3 bases from J, with 13 bases between. From germline, CDR1 is MNHNY and CDR2 SVGAGI (reference sequence). The CDR3 is 13 residues long. CDR3 loop: CASRPGGDYGYTF. For the CDR3, the DNA is TGTGCCAGCCGCCCTGGAGGGGACTATGGCTACACCTTC.

This chain connects TRBV7-9 to TRBJ2-3; perhaps TRBD1 as D (6 bases). V dropped 2 bases and J dropped 3 bases, with 15 bases sitting between them. CDR3 length equals 16 residues. From germline, CDR1 is SEHNR and CDR2 FQNEAQ (reference sequence). The CDR3 protein is CASSLYLGGRTDTQYF. DNA of the CDR3: TGTGCCAGCAGCTTATATCTAGGGGGAAGGACAGATACGCAGTATTTT.

The chain joins TRBV6-6 to TRBJ2-2; D gene unclear. The germline gives CDR1 MNHNY, CDR2 SVGAGI (reference sequence). Trimming removed 9 bases at V and 0 bases at J, with 11 bases between. The CDR3 runs to 14 residues. The CDR3 here is CASRPPANTGELFF. CDR3 nucleotides: TGTGCCAGTAGGCCCCCCGCGAACACCGGGGAGCTGTTTTTT.

For this clone: Other DNA sequences within the sample encode an identical CDR3. The V gene is TRBV18, the J gene TRBJ2-1; D gene unclear. CDR1 is KGHSH and CDR2 is LQKENI in the germline V gene. CDR3 length: 13 amino acids. With 2 bases removed from V and 5 bases from J, the gap between germline ends came to 7 bases. CDR3 amino acids: CASSPGSHNEQFF. The DNA of the CDR3 is TGTGCCAGCTCACCAGGGTCTCACAATGAGCAGTTCTTC.

The J gene is TRBJ2-7, the V gene TRBV6-6; TRBD2 is a possible D gene (5 bases). With 0 bases removed from V and 4 bases from J, the gap between germline ends came to 7 bases. Germline CDR1 reads MNHNY; CDR2 reads SVGAGI (reference sequence). The CDR3 has 13 residues. The CDR3 sequence: CASSYSREYEQYF. CDR3 bases: TGTGCCAGCAGTTACTCGAGGGAGTACGAGCAGTACTTC.

The genes are TRBV6-5 and TRBJ1-3; D possibly corresponds to TRBD1 (5 bases). CDR1 and CDR2 (germline): MNHEY, SVGAGI. Deletions cut 2 bases from V and 0 bases from J, with 8 bases between. CDR3 length equals 15 residues. CDR3 in DNA: TGTGCCAGCAGTTACGCAGGGAGCTCTGGAAACACCATATATTTT. It codes for CASSYAGSSGNTIYF.

The chain couples TRBV6-1 to TRBJ1-5; D remains ambiguous. The V and J ends lost 3 bases and 11 bases respectively, with 8 bases between them. CDR3 length: 11 residues. Per the germline V gene, CDR1 is MNHNS and CDR2 is SASEGT. CDR3 nucleotide sequence: TGTGCCAGCAGTGATTGGGAATCCCAGCATTTT. Residues: CASSDWESQHF.

This clone was seen once. The junction does not match germline at one end; this may be a read error. Other DNA variants within this sample encode the same CDR3. The chain carries TRBV5-8 and TRBJ2-4, with 9 bases fitting TRBD1. The CDR3 loop spans 16 amino acids. CDR1 and CDR2 (germline): SGHTS, YDEGEE. The CDR3 DNA is TGCGCCAGCAGCCCAGCCTTGACAGGGGGAGAAAACATTCAGTACTTC. Translation gives CASSPALTGGENIQYF. The full variable domain, rest sourced from reference TRBV5-8 and TRBJ2-4, is EAGVTQSPTHLIKTRGQQATLRCSPISGHTSVYWYQQALGLGLQFLLWYDEGEERNRGNFPPRFSGRQFPNYSSELNVNALELEDSALYLCASSPALTGGENIQYFGAGTRLSVL.

The chain combines TRBV28 with TRBJ2-2, with D hard to call. V was shortened by 3 bases and J by 6 bases, with 5 bases between the two germline ends. The CDR3 extends over 12 amino acids. Per the germline V gene, CDR1 is MDHEN and CDR2 is SYDVKM. The CDR3 spells CASSFVAGELFF. The CDR3, as DNA: TGTGCCAGCAGTTTCGTGGCCGGGGAGCTGTTTTTT.

This sequence joins TRBV5-4 and TRBJ2-5; a weak D match, TRBD2 (7 bases). The end of the DNA fits TRBJ2-7 better, so the J call may be wrong. The CDR3 sequence is 15 residues long. Germline values: CDR1 SGHNT, CDR2 YYREEE (reference sequence). CDR3 amino acids: CASSQDYRGGGEQYF. CDR3 nucleotides: TGTGCCAGCAGCCAAGATTATAGGGGAGGGGGCGAGCAGTACTTC.

The chain joins TRBV6-1 to TRBJ1-5; D call uncertain. The CDR3 has 14 amino acids. Looked up from germline, CDR1 is MNHNS and CDR2 is SASEGT. V gave up 4 bases and J gave up 2 bases, with 9 bases separating them. As DNA, the CDR3 is TGTGCCAGCAGTGCGAGACGGGGCAATCAGCCCCAGCATTTT. This codes for CASSARRGNQPQHF.

The rearrangement uses TRBV5-4 and TRBJ2-3; no reliable D call. The V gene lost 2 bases and the J gene lost 3 bases, with 16 bases spanning the gap. The CDR3 loop spans 16 amino acids. In germline, CDR1 is SGHNT, CDR2 YYREEE (reference sequence). The CDR3 sequence: CASSFLPHRRTDTQYF. The CDR3 DNA sequence: TGTGCCAGCAGCTTTTTGCCTCACCGCCGAACAGATACGCAGTATTTT.

This clone was recorded only once. The genes are TRBV5-4 and TRBJ2-1, with TRBD2 matching over 7 bases. There are 15 residues in the CDR3. The ends lost 0 bases at V and 6 bases at J; junction bases unmatched: 6. The germline CDR1 and CDR2 sequences are SGHNT and YYREEE (reference sequence). CDR3: CASSLGLASSNEQFF. CDR3 coding DNA: TGTGCCAGCAGCTTGGGACTAGCTTCGAGCAATGAGCAGTTCTTC.

V is TRBV7-2 and J is TRBJ1-5; D perhaps matches TRBD1 (5 bases). Germline V CDR1 and CDR2: SGHTA, FQGNSA. CDR3 length: 16 residues. Trimming stripped 1 base from V and 0 bases from J, with 10 bases between. CDR3 nucleotide sequence: TGTGCCAGCAGCTTAGGGGGACTCTATAGCAATCAGCCCCAGCATTTT. This translates into CASSLGGLYSNQPQHF.

The count of this clone is one. J is TRBJ2-3 and V is TRBV13; D is ambiguous. Trimming pared 4 bases from V and 1 base from J, leaving 3 bases between. The CDR3 is 12 residues long. CDR1 PRHDT and CDR2 FYEKMQ come from the germline V gene (reference sequence). CDR3 sequence reads: CASSSRTDTQYF. The CDR3 nucleotides are TGTGCCAGCAGCTCGCGCACAGATACGCAGTATTTT.

Only one count was recorded for this clone. V usage is TRBV28 and J usage is TRBJ2-2; D perhaps matches TRBD1 (5 bases). This CDR3 has 13 amino acids. V was pared by 4 bases and J by 6 bases, with 9 bases between. The germline gives CDR1 MDHEN, CDR2 SYDVKM. The CDR3 DNA sequence: TGTGCCAGCAGTTCAGTGGGGCCCGGGGAGCTGTTTTTT. Translation gives CASSSVGPGELFF.

This clone was counted once. The gene calls are TRBV5-8 and TRBJ2-3; 11 bases match TRBD1. This CDR3 has 17 amino acids. The germline V gene has CDR1 SGHTS and CDR2 YDEGEE. V trimming: 3 bases; J trimming: 3 bases; junction bases outside the gene matches: 9. CDR3 region: CASSSYRTGGSTDTQYF. CDR3 bases: TGTGCCAGCAGCTCTTACCGGACAGGGGGCTCTACAGATACGCAGTATTTT.

The chain combines TRBV19 with TRBJ1-5; TRBD1 matches at 10 bases. After removal of 4 bases from V and 6 bases from J, the junction contained 15 bases not matched to a gene. The CDR3 covers 18 residues. Germline CDR1 reads LNHDA; CDR2 reads SQIVND (reference sequence). This CDR3 reads CASSRSSGQGTLRQPQHF. The CDR3 nucleotides are TGTGCCAGTAGTAGGAGCTCGGGACAGGGGACTTTGCGTCAGCCCCAGCATTTT.